This T cell receptor beta chain was sequenced for a study of OX40 agonist ivuxolimab in advanced cancers. In the study overall: Ivuxolimab was a fully human IgG2 agonistic monoclonal antibody targeting the costimulatory receptor OX40 (CD134). The dose-escalation cohort was about 86% male with a mean age of about 65 years, ranging from 23 to 79. The monotherapy dose-escalation portion (N ≈ 55 patients) of the phase I ivuxolimab trial is reported in the paper. The point of sequencing TCRbeta in the periphery was to test whether ivuxolimab changed TCR sequence diversity and drove clonal T-cell expansion. Three dose-escalation patients achieved partial responses, one with hepatocellular carcinoma and two with cutaneous melanoma. Intravenous ivuxolimab was administered to patients every 2 weeks at six dose levels: 0.01, 0.1, 0.3, 1.5, 3 and 10 mg/kg. Of the roughly 52 dose-escalation patients, hepatocellular carcinoma was present in approximately 20, melanoma in approximately 15, renal cell carcinoma in 9 and head and neck cancer in 9. Prior anti-PD-1, anti-PD-L1 or anti-CTLA-4 therapy was permitted, and checkpoint inhibitors had been received by 40% to 50% of dose-escalation patients. The research as a whole found: At doses of 0.1 to 3.0 mg/kg, clonal expansion of both CD4+ and CD8+ blood T cells was observed from baseline to week 6. Low levels of normalized T-cell clonal expansion were also seen in some patients who did not respond. After ivuxolimab, more expanded clones were found on average in CD8+ T cells than in CD4+ T cells. In partial responders in the 0.1-3.0 mg/kg groups, normalized peripheral clonal expansion was found to be among the lowest, especially among CD8+ T cells. The antigen specificity of the peripheral T cells that underwent clonal expansion was not determined.

To sequence the TCRbeta CDR3 region, genomic DNA was isolated from the sorted cells. TCRbeta CDR3 regions were sequenced using the immunoSEQ Assay. Held by TCRdb, this immuneACCESS table contains in-frame sequences only and omits some clones. Under half of the omission traces to an unresolved V gene where checked; the cause of the rest is unknown. The sample contains 42,000 or so clones, more than 80% of them found a single time. About 2.7% of the sample comes from the top ten. The trial excluded patients who had a history of autoimmune disease or were on systemic immunosuppression. Peripheral blood for TCR sequencing was drawn from every dose cohort at baseline, at cycle 4 day 1 and at cycle 7 day 1. Samples came from an open-label, multicenter, first-in-human phase I dose-escalation trial of ivuxolimab. The trial enrolled adults with locally advanced or metastatic head and neck squamous cell, hepatocellular, melanoma or renal cell carcinoma. Before TCR sequencing, CD4+ T cells and CD8+ T cells from peripheral blood were sorted into separate populations.

This clone was detected a few times. It has no known antigen specificity. No per-base quality is available; no much larger clone lies one base away. The germline V gene specifies SGHNT as CDR1 and YENEEA as CDR2. CDR3 length: 13 amino acids, cysteine to phenylalanine. The read is trimmed to its CDR3 DNA, 39 bases read in frame from base 1. The germline ends are 9 bases apart after V is trimmed by 5 bases and J by 2 bases. The sequenced sample was CD4+ or CD8+ T cells sorted from blood, obtained in a trial of the OX40 agonist ivuxolimab. This sequence uses TRBV11-3 and TRBJ1-1; no D gene call is confident. The sequence came from an adult with an advanced solid tumor such as melanoma, head and neck, liver or kidney cancer. The bases read TGTGCCAGCAGCCCGCAGCCTAACACTGAAGCTTTCTTT. Its protein reads: CASSPQPNTEAFF.